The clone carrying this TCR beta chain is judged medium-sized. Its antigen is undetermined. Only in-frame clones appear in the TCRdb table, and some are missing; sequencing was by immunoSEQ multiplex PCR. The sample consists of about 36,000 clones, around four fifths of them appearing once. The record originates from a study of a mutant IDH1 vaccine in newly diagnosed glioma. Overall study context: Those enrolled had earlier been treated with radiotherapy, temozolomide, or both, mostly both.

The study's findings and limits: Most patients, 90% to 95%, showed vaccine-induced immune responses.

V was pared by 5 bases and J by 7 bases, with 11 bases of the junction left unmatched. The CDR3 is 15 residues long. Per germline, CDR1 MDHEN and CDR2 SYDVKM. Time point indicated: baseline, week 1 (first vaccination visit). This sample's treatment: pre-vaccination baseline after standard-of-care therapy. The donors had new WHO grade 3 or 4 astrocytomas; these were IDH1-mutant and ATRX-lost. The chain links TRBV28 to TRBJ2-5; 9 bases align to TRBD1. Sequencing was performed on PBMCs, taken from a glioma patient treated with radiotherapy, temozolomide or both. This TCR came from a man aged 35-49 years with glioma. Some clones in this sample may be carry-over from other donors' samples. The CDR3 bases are TGTGCCAGCAGTCAAACTGGACAGGGGACGGTGACCCAGTACTTC. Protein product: CASSQTGQGTVTQYF.